These T cell receptor beta chains were read from a single sample in a study of T cell changes during pregnancy in multiple sclerosis. Data came from immunoSEQ multiplex PCR; TCRdb stores just in-frame clones and leaves some out. This table holds 50,000 to 75,000 clones, about nine tenths found once. This material consisted of peripheral blood, taken after pregnancy. All receptors derive from a female donor in good health, enrolled as a control in a pregnancy study. The conserved cysteine and the conserved F or W are not part of the CDR3 here.

j_gene,v_gene,CDR3aa
TRBJ1-4,TRBV7-2,ASSPTGGGNEKLF
TRBJ2-2,TRBV10-3,AISASLAGTGELF
TRBJ1-2,TRBV2,ASRARGQDGYT
TRBJ1-5,TRBV5-5,ASSAGHLNQPQH
TRBJ1-1,TRBV30,ACVQDYTEAF
TRBJ2-6,TRBV6-5,ASSYAGTGANVLT
TRBJ1-1,TRBV6-5,ASSYGEVGAEAF
TRBJ2-3,TRBV9,ASSPGSGGANTQY
TRBJ2-7,TRBV5-5,ASSLSPQITSYEQY
TRBJ1-6,TRBV7-9,ASSREGNSPLH
TRBJ2-7,TRBV9,ARGGGRAYEQY
TRBJ1-4,TRBV18,ASSPVAGATNEKLF
TRBJ1-1,TRBV19,ASTSGQSNTEAF
TRBJ2-6,TRBV4-3,ASSPRYSGANVLT
TRBJ1-6,TRBV19,ASSSRQAKESPLH
TRBJ2-7,TRBV7-2,ASSLSPGQGWEQY
TRBJ1-1,TRBV5-5,ASSLYSLNTEAF
TRBJ2-3,TRBV27,ASKPEPSTDTQY
TRBJ2-7,TRBV6-6,ASSRQDRIYEQY
TRBJ2-2,TRBV27,ASSLRLAGDQLF
TRBJ1-6,TRBV30,ACRGRQGAQDSPLH